These T cell receptor beta chains were read from a single sample in a study of control samples from healthy donors and cancer patients. Profiling relied on immunoSEQ multiplex PCR, and the TCRdb table lists in-frame clones only, not all of them. Altogether 150,000 to 200,000 clones are present, approximately 90% being singletons, with the ten largest covering about 12%. The sample comprised blood. These receptors were obtained from a man aged 25 to 45 in good health. Each CDR3 is given with its conserved first and last residue. D genes are given only for firm matches. Size is omitted from some rows. Given values are once, few, many or a class for expanded clones.

>TRBV7-2|TRBJ2-5|-|-
TGTGCCAGCAGCCCCTCACGTAGCCAAGAGACCCAGTACTTC
CASSPSRSQETQYF
>TRBV3-1/TRBV3-2|TRBJ2-7|-|-
TGTGCCAGCAGCCAAGGAGAACAGGATATTATCTACGAGCAGTACTTC
CASSQGEQDIIYEQYF
>TRBV4-3|TRBJ1-5|-|-
TGCGCCAGCAGCCAAGACCTCAAGGGGCGACAGCCCCAGCATTTT
CASSQDLKGRQPQHF
>TRBV2|TRBJ2-1|-|-
TGTGCCAGCAGGATAAGGACCTCCTACAATGAGCAGTTCTTC
CASRIRTSYNEQFF
>TRBV5-1|TRBJ1-1|-|-
TGCGCCAGCAGCTTGGAGCGGGGGACCATGAACACTGAAGCTTTCTTT
CASSLERGTMNTEAFF
>TRBV5-1|TRBJ2-7|-|-
TGCGCCAGCAGCTTGGGGGGCAGCTCCTACGAGCAGTACTTC
CASSLGGSSYEQYF
>TRBV6-5|TRBJ1-2|-|-
TGTGCCAGCAGTTACTCGATTTTCAATCGTTATGGCTACACCTTC
CASSYSIFNRYGYTF
>TRBV10-1|TRBJ2-7|-|TRBD1
TGCGCCAGCAGAGAGGGGACAGACTCCTACGAGCAGTACTTC
CASREGTDSYEQYF
>TRBV28|TRBJ2-7|-|-
TGTGCCAGCAGGAGCGAACAGGGCGTTTTTTACGAGCAGTACTTC
CASRSEQGVFYEQYF
>TRBV15|TRBJ1-5|-|-
TGTGCCACCAGCAGAGATGGGGAGCCTAATCAGCCCCAGCATTTT
CATSRDGEPNQPQHF
>TRBV9|TRBJ2-7|-|TRBD1
TGTGCCAGCAGCGTAGGGGACAGGGGCCTTTACGAGCAGTACTTC
CASSVGDRGLYEQYF
>TRBV6-5|TRBJ1-1|-|-
TGTGCCACCGACCGAGCTAAGGGTTTAACTGAAGCTTTCTTT
CATDRAKGLTEAFF
>TRBV7-9|TRBJ2-1|-|TRBD2
TGTGCCACCCACCCGACCGGGGGGGGATTCGGCAATGAGCAGTTCTTC
CATHPTGGGFGNEQFF
>TRBV4-1|TRBJ1-2|-|-
TGCGCCAGCAGCCAAGAAAATTGGGGGGTGGACTATGGCTACACCTTC
CASSQENWGVDYGYTF
>TRBV18|TRBJ2-5|-|-
TGTGCCAGCTCACCCCTCCGCCGGGGCCAAGAGACCCAGTACTTC
CASSPLRRGQETQYF
>TRBV5-1|TRBJ2-1|-|TRBD2
TGCGCCAGCAGCCCGGTCCGGGGGGGAAACAATGAGCAGTTCTTC
CASSPVRGGNNEQFF
>TRBV7-9|TRBJ1-4|-|-
TGTGCCATCGGAGGAGTAGGGGTGTTTTTT
CAIGGVGVFF
>TRBV7-6|TRBJ1-4|-|-
TGTGCCAGCAGCTCCGGACAGACCTTTAATGAAAAACTGTTTTTT
CASSSGQTFNEKLFF
>TRBV7-9|TRBJ2-3|once|TRBD1
TGTGCCAGCAGCTTAGGACAGGGGACGTTAGATACGCAGTATTTT
CASSLGQGTLDTQYF
>TRBV2|TRBJ2-7|-|-
TGTGCCAGCAGTGCCCAAGAGGTAGGGGGGTTCGAGCAGTACTTC
CASSAQEVGGFEQYF
>TRBV7-9|TRBJ2-2|-|-
TGTGCCAGCAGCTTGAGGCGTTACACCGGGGAGCTGTTTTTT
CASSLRRYTGELFF
>TRBV7-9|TRBJ2-3|-|-
TGTGCCAGCAGCTCACCAGCGCGGGGAAGCACAGATACGCAGTATTTT
CASSSPARGSTDTQYF
>TRBV7-8|TRBJ1-3|-|-
TGTGCCAGCAGCTCCCAATTTGTCTCTGGAAACACCATATATTTT
CASSSQFVSGNTIYF
>TRBV5-1|TRBJ2-3|-|TRBD1
TGCGCCAGCAGCCGAAGGGGACAGGGATACACAGATACGCAGTATTTT
CASSRRGQGYTDTQYF
>TRBV28|TRBJ1-5|-|TRBD1
TGTGCCAGCACCAACCGGGACAGGGAATATCAGCCCCAGCATTTT
CASTNRDREYQPQHF